A selection of T cell receptor beta chains follows, all from one sample in a study of blood T cell repertoires in COVID-19. Assay used: immunoSEQ multiplex PCR; TCRdb lists only in-frame clones, some missing. Of roughly 140,000 clones listed, around 82% are singletons. The sequencing input was PBMCs or T cells enriched from blood (not recorded which). The source of these receptors is a man aged 45-65 years in a cohort exposed to, infected with or recovered from COVID-19 (not recorded which). Each CDR3 is given with its conserved first and last residue. A D gene is named only where the DNA matches it firmly. For some rows the clone size is stated as once, few or many, or as a class when expanded; others skip it.

>TRBV5-6|TRBD1|TRBJ1-5|once
TGTGCCAGCAGCCGGACAGGGACTGGGGCCCAGCATTTT
CASSRTGTGAQHF
>TRBV25-1|NA|TRBJ1-1|NA
TGTGCCAGCACAACCAGGGGCTTGAACACTGAAGCTTTCTTT
CASTTRGLNTEAFF
>TRBV3-1/TRBV3-2|TRBD1|TRBJ1-1|few
TGTGCCAGCAGCCAAACAGGGGGGAACACTGAAGCTTTCTTT
CASSQTGGNTEAFF
>TRBV3-1/TRBV3-2|NA|TRBJ2-2|NA
TGTGCCAGCAGCTCTCAGGGATTTGGCCCCGGGGAGCTGTTTTTT
CASSSQGFGPGELFF
>TRBV4-1|NA|TRBJ2-7|NA
TGCGCCAGCAGCCAAGCACAGATGCCCCTCACCTACGAGCAGTACTTC
CASSQAQMPLTYEQYF
>TRBV7-2|TRBD2|TRBJ2-2|NA
TGTGCCAGCAGCGCCTCAGCGGGGGCTGGCACCGGGGAGCTGTTTTTT
CASSASAGAGTGELFF
>TRBV6-5|TRBD1|TRBJ1-1|NA
TGTGCCAGCAGTTACAGGGGGCAGGCCACTGAAGCTTTCTTT
CASSYRGQATEAFF
>TRBV24-1|NA|TRBJ2-7|once
TGTGCCACCAGTGATCCCCGGGGTCCACCCTACGAGCAGTACTTC
CATSDPRGPPYEQYF
>TRBV11-2|NA|TRBJ2-3|NA
TGTGCCAGCAGCGAGAATCCCGGGGGAAACGCAGATACGCAGTATTTT
CASSENPGGNADTQYF
>TRBV7-2|TRBD2|TRBJ2-5|NA
TGTGCCAGCAGCTGGACTAGGGCCCAAAGTCAAGAGACCCAGTACTTC
CASSWTRAQSQETQYF
>TRBV5-5|NA|TRBJ2-7|NA
TGTGCCAGCAGCGTAGACTACGAGCAGTACTTC
CASSVDYEQYF